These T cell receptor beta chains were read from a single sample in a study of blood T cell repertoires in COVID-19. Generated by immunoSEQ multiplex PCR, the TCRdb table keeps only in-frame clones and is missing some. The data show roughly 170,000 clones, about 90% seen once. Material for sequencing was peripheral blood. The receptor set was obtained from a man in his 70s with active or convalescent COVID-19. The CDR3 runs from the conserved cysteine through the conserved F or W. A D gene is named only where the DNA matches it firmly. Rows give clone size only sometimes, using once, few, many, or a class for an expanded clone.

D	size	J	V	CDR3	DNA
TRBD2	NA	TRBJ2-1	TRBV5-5	CASSWGGSGVYNEQFF	TGTGCCAGCAGCTGGGGAGGTAGCGGGGTATACAATGAGCAGTTCTTC
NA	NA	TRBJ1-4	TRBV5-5	CASSSGLGEKLFF	TGTGCCAGCAGCTCGGGACTTGGGGAAAAACTGTTTTTT
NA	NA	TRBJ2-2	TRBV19	CASSTPGGKQNTGELFF	TGTGCCAGTAGTACTCCGGGGGGCAAACAGAACACCGGGGAGCTGTTTTTT
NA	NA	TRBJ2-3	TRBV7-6	CASSLLAFSTDTQYF	TGTGCCAGCAGCTTACTAGCATTTAGCACAGATACGCAGTATTTT
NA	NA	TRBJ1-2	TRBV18	CASSPDSYGYTF	TGTGCCAGCTCACCCGACTCCTATGGCTACACCTTC
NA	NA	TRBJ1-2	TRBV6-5	CASTPHQANYGYTF	TGTGCCAGCACCCCCCACCAGGCCAACTATGGCTACACCTTC
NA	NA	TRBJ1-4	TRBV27	CASSLFKDRNEKLFF	TGTGCCAGCAGTCTCTTCAAGGACAGAAATGAAAAACTGTTTTTT
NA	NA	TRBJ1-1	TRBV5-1	CASSSDGQNTEAFF	TGCGCCAGCAGCTCCGACGGACAGAACACTGAAGCTTTCTTT
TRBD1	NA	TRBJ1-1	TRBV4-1	CASSQEDRGRFEAFF	TGCGCCAGCAGCCAAGAGGACAGGGGGCGCTTTGAAGCTTTCTTT
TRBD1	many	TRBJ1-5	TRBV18	CASSPATGSSNQPQHF	TGTGCCAGCTCCCCAGCGACAGGGTCGAGCAATCAGCCCCAGCATTTT
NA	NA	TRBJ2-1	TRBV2	CATKAGGSPYNEQFF	TGTGCCACCAAAGCGGGTGGTAGTCCCTACAATGAGCAGTTCTTC
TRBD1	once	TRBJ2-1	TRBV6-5	CASSAGQGDVNEQFF	TGTGCCAGCAGCGCCGGACAGGGGGATGTCAATGAGCAGTTCTTC
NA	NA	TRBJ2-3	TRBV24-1	CATSDPGQMATDTQYF	TGTGCCACCAGTGATCCCGGACAGATGGCCACAGATACGCAGTATTTT
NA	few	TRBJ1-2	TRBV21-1	CASSRRTGQGYTF	TGTGCCAGCAGCAGACGGACAGGGCAGGGCTACACCTTC
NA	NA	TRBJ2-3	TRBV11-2	CASSFRLHPGTDTQYF	TGTGCCAGCAGCTTCCGTCTCCACCCGGGCACAGATACGCAGTATTTT
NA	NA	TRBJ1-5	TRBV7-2	CASSKRGSNQPQHF	TGTGCCAGCAGTAAAAGAGGTAGCAATCAGCCCCAGCATTTT
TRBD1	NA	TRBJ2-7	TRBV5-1	CASSYGTASYEQYF	TGCGCCAGCAGCTATGGGACAGCATCCTACGAGCAGTACTTC
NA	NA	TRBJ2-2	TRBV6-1	CASSEYSGVTGELFF	TGTGCCAGCAGTGAATATTCAGGGGTCACCGGGGAGCTGTTTTTT
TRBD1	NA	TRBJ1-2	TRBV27	CASSPGQGFGYGYTF	TGTGCCAGCAGTCCAGGACAGGGCTTTGGCTATGGCTACACCTTC
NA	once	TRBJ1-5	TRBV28	CASSSPGGGQPQHF	TGTGCCAGCAGTTCCCCGGGCGGAGGTCAGCCCCAGCATTTT
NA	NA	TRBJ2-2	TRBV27	CASSGGAYRDTGELFF	TGTGCCAGCAGTGGGGGGGCTTACCGGGACACCGGGGAGCTGTTTTTT
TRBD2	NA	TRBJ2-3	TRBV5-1	CASNLAGGLPSDTQYF	TGCGCCAGCAACCTAGCGGGAGGGCTGCCCTCAGATACGCAGTATTTT
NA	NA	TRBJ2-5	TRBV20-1	CSATRGETQYF	TGCAGTGCTACGAGGGGGGAGACCCAGTACTTC
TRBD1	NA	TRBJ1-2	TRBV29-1	CSVEDARGRTNYGYTF	TGCAGCGTTGAAGATGCCAGGGGGCGAACTAACTATGGCTACACCTTC
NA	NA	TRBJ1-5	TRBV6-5	CASSYRRGGNQPQHF	TGTGCCAGCAGTTACCGCAGGGGTGGCAATCAGCCCCAGCATTTT
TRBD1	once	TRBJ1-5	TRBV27	CASRPDVRGLNQPQHF	TGTGCCAGCAGACCCGACGTGAGGGGGCTCAATCAGCCCCAGCATTTT
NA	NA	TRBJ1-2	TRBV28	CASSFLLTALGRGYTF	TGTGCCAGCAGTTTTTTACTGACAGCCCTAGGACGGGGCTACACCTTC
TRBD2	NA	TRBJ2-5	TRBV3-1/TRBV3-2	CASSHLTSGTLETQYF	TGTGCCAGCAGCCACCTGACTAGCGGGACGCTAGAGACCCAGTACTTC
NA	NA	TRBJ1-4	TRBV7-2	CASSLRGRGNEKLFF	TGTGCCAGCAGCCTCAGAGGGAGGGGCAACGAAAAACTGTTTTTT
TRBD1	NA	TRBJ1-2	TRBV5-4	CASSPDRGTNYGYTF	TGTGCCAGCAGCCCGGACAGGGGGACTAACTATGGCTACACCTTC
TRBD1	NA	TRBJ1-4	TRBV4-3	CASSRTPWTGEDEKLFF	TGCGCCAGCAGCCGGACCCCCTGGACAGGGGAGGATGAAAAACTGTTTTTT
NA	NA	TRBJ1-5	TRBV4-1	CASSQSRGYQPQHF	TGCGCCAGCAGCCAAAGTAGGGGGTATCAGCCCCAGCATTTT
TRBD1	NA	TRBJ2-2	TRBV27	CASSFLTGATGELFF	TGTGCCAGCAGTTTCTTGACAGGGGCCACCGGGGAGCTGTTTTTT
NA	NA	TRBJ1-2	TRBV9	CASSPSERNYGYTF	TGTGCCAGCAGCCCAAGTGAGCGTAACTATGGCTACACCTTC
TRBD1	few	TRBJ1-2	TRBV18	CASSLRGTGGERDYGYTF	TGTGCCAGCTCACTACGCGGGACAGGGGGAGAGAGGGACTATGGCTACACCTTC
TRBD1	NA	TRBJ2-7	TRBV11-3	CASSSGQGRHEQYF	TGTGCCAGCAGCTCCGGACAGGGTAGGCACGAGCAGTACTTC
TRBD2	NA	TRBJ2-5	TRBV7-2	CASSLNKGRGETQYF	TGTGCCAGCAGCTTAAATAAGGGGAGGGGAGAGACCCAGTACTTC
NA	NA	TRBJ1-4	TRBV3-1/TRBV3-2	CASSQDLRGEKLFF	TGTGCCAGCAGCCAAGACCTACGAGGGGAAAAACTGTTTTTT